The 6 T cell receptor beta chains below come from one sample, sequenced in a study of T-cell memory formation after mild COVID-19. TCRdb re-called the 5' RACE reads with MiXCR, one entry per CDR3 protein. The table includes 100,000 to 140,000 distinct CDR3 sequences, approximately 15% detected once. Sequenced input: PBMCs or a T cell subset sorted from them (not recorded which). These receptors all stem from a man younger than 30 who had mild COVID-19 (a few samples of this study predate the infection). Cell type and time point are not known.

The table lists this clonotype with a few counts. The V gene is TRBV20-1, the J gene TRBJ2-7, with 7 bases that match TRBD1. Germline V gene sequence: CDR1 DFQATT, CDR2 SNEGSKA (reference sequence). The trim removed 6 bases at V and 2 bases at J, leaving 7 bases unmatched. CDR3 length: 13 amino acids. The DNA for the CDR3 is TGCAGTGCAAGCCGGGACAGCACCTACGAGCAGTACGTC. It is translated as CSASRDSTYEQYV.

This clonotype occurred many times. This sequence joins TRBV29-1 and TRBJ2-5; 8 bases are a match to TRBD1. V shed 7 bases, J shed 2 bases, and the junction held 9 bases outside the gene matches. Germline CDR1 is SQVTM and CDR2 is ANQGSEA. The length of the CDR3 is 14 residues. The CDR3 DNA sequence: TGCAGCGCGACCCCAAGGACAGGGCAAGAGACCCAGTACTTC. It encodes CSATPRTGQETQYF.

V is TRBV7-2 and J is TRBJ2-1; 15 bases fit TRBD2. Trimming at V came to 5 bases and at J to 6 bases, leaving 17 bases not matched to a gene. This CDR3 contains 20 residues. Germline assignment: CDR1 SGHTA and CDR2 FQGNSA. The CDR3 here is CASSELPGLAGGLGGNEQFF. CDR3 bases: TGTGCCAGCAGCGAGTTGCCGGGACTAGCGGGGGGCCTGGGGGGCAATGAGCAGTTCTTC.

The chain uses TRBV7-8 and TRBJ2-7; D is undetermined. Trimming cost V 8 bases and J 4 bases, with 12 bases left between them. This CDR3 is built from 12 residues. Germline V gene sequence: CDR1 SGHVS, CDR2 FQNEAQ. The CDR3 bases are TGTGCCAGCGCTCCCCGGCAGTACGAGCAGTACTTC. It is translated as CASAPRQYEQYF.

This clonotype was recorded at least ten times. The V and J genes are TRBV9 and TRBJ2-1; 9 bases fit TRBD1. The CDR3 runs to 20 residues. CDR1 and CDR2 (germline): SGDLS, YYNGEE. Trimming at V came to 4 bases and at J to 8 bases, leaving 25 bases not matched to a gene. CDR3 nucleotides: TGTGCCAGCAGCCAAACCCCAATGGCGCCGGGACAGGGTGTGGTCGATGAGCAGTTCTTC. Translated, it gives CASSQTPMAPGQGVVDEQFF.

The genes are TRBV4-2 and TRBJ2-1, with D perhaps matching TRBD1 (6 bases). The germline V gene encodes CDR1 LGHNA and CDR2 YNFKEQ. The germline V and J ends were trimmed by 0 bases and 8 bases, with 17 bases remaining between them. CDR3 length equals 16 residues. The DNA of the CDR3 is TGTGCCAGCAGCCAAGATGTGAAGCAGGGGCGAGATGAGCAGTTCTTC. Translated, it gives CASSQDVKQGRDEQFF.